This TCR beta chain was sequenced during a study of shared clonotypes between healthy human individuals (TCRdb year 2020). For the study in its entirety: The cohort comprised a couple of women and a few men aged 18 to 49 years. Different laboratories and diverse techniques were used to prepare libraries and sequence TCR repertoires, to increase sequencing depth and limit assay-specific biases. Each donor's leukapheresis produced roughly between about 0.8 and 10 billion PBMCs. To estimate repertoire size and how much clonotype sharing occurs between individuals, the study deeply sequenced the blood TCR repertoires of five or six healthy adults. Per donor, three plates each were used for CD4 naive and CD4 memory, two for CD8 naive, and one for CD8 memory.

Donors were healthy HIV-negative adults with no recently reported acute infections or vaccinations. Every donor was a Caucasian adult residing in Nashville, Tennessee, USA. CD4+ T cells were enriched by magnetic negative selection, after which naive cells were positively selected on CD45RA and the negative fraction was taken as the memory subset. Blood was obtained by leukapheresis, after which PBMCs were separated by Ficoll-Histopaque density gradient centrifugation and cryopreserved in liquid nitrogen vapor phase. Purity and quantity of every magnetically sorted T cell population were checked by analytical flow cytometry. From each sorted fraction, genomic DNA was isolated and quantified by UV absorbance on a Nanodrop 2000c. In regard to this clone: Its antigen is still unknown. Nothing much larger sits one base from this clone, and base qualities are not available.

Overall study outcomes, separate from this receptor: Clonotypes shared by all four sorted-subset donors showed higher generation probabilities than non-shared clonotypes. The small number of donors limited the genetic and exposure-history diversity represented. Pairwise subsampling indicated that sequencing depth was expected to affect the degree of clonotype sharing among donors. Rarefaction of sorted-subset datasets indicated incomplete sequencing despite the large sequencing depth. Roughly 5% of naive CD4, 3% to 3.5% of naive CD8, about 2.1% of memory CD4, and about 0.4% of memory CD8 clonotypes were shared across a few donors. Only blood was sampled, and tissue TCR repertoires likely differ from those in blood. Naive subsets generally had larger estimated clonotype richness than memory subsets did.

TCR CDR3 regions were amplified from genomic DNA by multiplex PCR using the deep immunoSEQ assay. Extracted genomic DNA from each cell subset was distributed evenly across all wells of several immunoSEQ 96-well plates, and each plate was treated as a replicate. For sorted subsets, around 0.2 ug of genomic DNA, equivalent to about 30,000 T cell genomes, went into each replicate PCR. The purified libraries were quantified using a Qubit 3.0 fluorometer, sized with a Bioanalyzer 2100, and then quantified again using the KAPA Library Quantification kit. Every immunoSEQ 96-well plate was sequenced on a separate single-read 150-cycle Illumina NextSeq 550 flow cell. The authors processed their data as follows. Because the immunoSEQ output included only junctional sequences and no quality scores, the filtering could not be the same as the filtering used for full-length reads. To assign V/J genes and CDR3, sequences were annotated using PyIR, a Python wrapper for IgBLAST v1.9, with IMGT germline references. Any read was removed if the V/J assignment was weak (E-value above 1e-6), the CDR3 was missing, or the read contained stop codons, out-of-frame junctions, or ambiguous translated residues. A V3J clonotype was defined by an identical inferred V gene, J gene, and CDR3 amino acid sequence. To compute the percentage overlap between repertoires, the number of shared unique clonotypes was divided by the size of the smaller repertoire. Three approaches were used to assess repertoire richness: RTK rarefaction, the Chao1 estimator, and Recon v2.1 estimates of unobserved clonotypes. For all TCRbeta clonotypes obtained by the gDNA method from a handful of donors, generation probabilities were computed with OLGA. TCRdb took over this immuneACCESS table, retaining in-frame rearrangements with V and J assigned. Such tables are incomplete; in checked studies, under half of the missing clones stem from an unresolved V gene, and the remainder is unexplained. The D gene and trimming were derived from the DNA, and the V and J assignments and clone size from that table. For this sample there are some 2.4 million clones; roughly 93% appear just once. Together, the top ten hold 0.36% of the sample.

V and J are trimmed by 8 bases and 5 bases, and the gene matches miss 10 bases of the junction. In the germline V gene, CDR1 corresponds to MGHRA and CDR2 to YSYEKL. The CDR3 covers 16 residues, taking in both the cysteine and the phenylalanine. The CDR3 DNA has 48 bases and is translated from base 1. Sample: naive CD4+ T cells from PBMCs. The cell subset or site label of this sample denotes: CD45RA+ positively selected. This TCR came from a man aged 18 to 29 in good health. Some clones in this sample may be carry-over from other donors' samples. The chain is assembled from TRBV4-1 and TRBJ2-5, with 14 bases aligning to TRBD2. The CDR3 sequence is CASGPGLAGAGETQYF. The DNA sequence is given as TGCGCCAGCGGGCCGGGACTAGCGGGAGCTGGGGAGACCCAGTACTTC.